This record concerns one T cell receptor beta chain sequence. This record belongs to a study of shared clonotypes between healthy human individuals. About the study: Aged between 18 and 49, the donors were a couple of women and three men.

V lost 7 bases to trimming and J lost 1 base, with 14 bases between them. Germline CDR1 is SGHRS and CDR2 is YFSETQ. This CDR3 comprises 14 residues. Methods used by the authors: There were no quality scores in the junction-only immunoSEQ sequences, so filtering differed. Sequenced by immunoSEQ multiplex PCR; TCRdb stores in-frame clones only, minus some. V and J calls and clone size come straight from that table; D and trimming were deduced from the DNA. The sample shows roughly 2 million clones, roughly 94% of them seen only once. The receptor comes from a man younger than 30 in good health. The chain carries TRBV5-1 and TRBJ1-1; perhaps TRBD1 as D (5 bases). Material: naive CD4+ T cells sorted from blood. The subset was: CD45RA+ positively selected. CDR3 in DNA: TGCGCCAGCCTTCCGGGGCCTACGAACACTGAAGCTTTCTTT. As protein: CASLPGPTNTEAFF.